A single sample gave rise to the 7 T cell receptor beta chains below, sequenced in a study of blood T cells in healthy people across ages. A J-beta primer mix and a sample-barcoded 5' primer were used in a second PCR of roughly 7 to 12 cycles. Each CDR3 protein gets one entry after TCRdb re-called the 5' RACE reads with MiXCR. This sample yields fewer than 800,000 distinct CDR3 sequences, of which around 25% are seen a single time; 8% to 10% belongs to the top ten. These same data were also listed under a study on T cells of mothers and their children.

The sequenced sample was blood. The origin of the receptors is a boy aged 5-17 years in good health.

This chain connects TRBV7-9 to TRBJ2-5, with 9 positions matching TRBD1. The germline gives CDR1 SEHNR, CDR2 FQNEAQ (reference sequence). The length of the CDR3 is 14 residues. V dropped 5 bases and J dropped 11; count of bases not matched to a gene: 12. The CDR3: CASSPLPGQGQQYF. CDR3 nucleotide sequence: TGTGCCAGCAGCCCACTCCCGGGACAGGGCCAGCAGTACTTC.

This chain uses TRBV7-9 with TRBJ2-5; 9 nucleotides align to TRBD1. There are 15 residues in the CDR3. V lost 5 bases to trimming and J lost 4 bases; unmatched junction nucleotides: 8. Germline CDR1 is SEHNR and CDR2 is FQNEAQ (reference sequence). CDR3: CASSAPGQGRETQYF. The CDR3, as DNA: TGTGCCAGCAGCGCCCCGGGACAGGGACGAGAGACCCAGTACTTC.

In its sample, this clonotype was seen a few times. The junction differs from germline at one of its ends, possibly a read error. This chain uses TRBV10-3 with TRBJ1-4, with a weak D call TRBD1 (5 bases). The CDR3 is 12 amino acids. The germline V gene encodes CDR1 ENHRY and CDR2 SYGVKD. CDR3 loop: CATRLAGEKLVF. DNA for the CDR3: TGTGCCACGCGCCTTGCGGGGGAAAAACTGGTTTTT.

This clonotype was seen a handful of times. J is TRBJ2-5 and V is TRBV2; 9 positions match TRBD2. The J call may be in error: the DNA end matches TRBJ2-7 better. In germline, CDR1 is SNHLY, CDR2 FYNNEI. This CDR3 is built from 15 residues. In DNA, the CDR3 is TGTGCCAGCAGTCCTCTGACTAGCGGATCCTACGAGCAGTACTTC. This codes for CASSPLTSGSYEQYF.

The chain recombines TRBV11-2 with TRBJ1-1; the D is unclear. From germline, CDR1 is SGHAT and CDR2 FQNNGV. The CDR3 sequence is 13 residues long. V was pared by 1 base and J by 8 bases, with 11 bases between. The CDR3 bases are TGTGCCAGCAGCTTAGGAGATGCGGGGGAAGCTTTCTTT. Its translation: CASSLGDAGEAFF.

This clonotype was seen only a few times. The junction departs from the called germline gene at one end, perhaps through a read error. The chain joins TRBV6-2 or TRBV6-3 to TRBJ2-5, with D uncertain. The J call may not be correct, given that the DNA end is closer to TRBJ2-1. The CDR3 extends over 15 amino acids. Germline CDR1 reads MNHEY; CDR2 reads SVGEGT. CDR3 loop: CAGSYSPGDYNEQFF. The CDR3 nucleotides are TGTGCCGGCAGTTACTCCCCCGGAGACTACAATGAGCAGTTCTTC.

A few counts support this clonotype. The rearrangement links TRBV7-9 to TRBJ2-5; 7 bases fit TRBD2. The trim removed 7 bases at V and 4 bases at J, leaving 9 bases unmatched. CDR3 length equals 14 residues. In germline, CDR1 is SEHNR, CDR2 FQNEAQ (reference sequence). CDR3 sequence reads: CASTKRGGAETQYF. CDR3 bases: TGTGCCAGCACCAAACGGGGAGGGGCAGAGACCCAGTACTTC.